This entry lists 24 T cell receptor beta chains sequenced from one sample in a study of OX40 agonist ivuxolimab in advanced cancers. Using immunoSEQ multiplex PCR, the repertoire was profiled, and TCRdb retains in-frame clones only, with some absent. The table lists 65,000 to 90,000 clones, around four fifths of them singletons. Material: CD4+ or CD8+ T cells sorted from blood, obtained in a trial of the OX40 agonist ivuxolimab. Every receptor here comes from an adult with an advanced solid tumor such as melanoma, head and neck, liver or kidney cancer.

The CDR3 bases are TGCGCCAGCAGCTTGGGGAGGGCTCAAGAGACCCAGTACTTC. It codes for CASSLGRAQETQYF. The rearrangement joins TRBV5-1 to TRBJ2-5; a weak D match, TRBD2 (6 bases). CDR3 length equals 14 residues. Trimming took 0 bases from V and 2 from J, leaving 8 bases between them. Germline CDR1 reads SGHRS; CDR2 reads YFSETQ.

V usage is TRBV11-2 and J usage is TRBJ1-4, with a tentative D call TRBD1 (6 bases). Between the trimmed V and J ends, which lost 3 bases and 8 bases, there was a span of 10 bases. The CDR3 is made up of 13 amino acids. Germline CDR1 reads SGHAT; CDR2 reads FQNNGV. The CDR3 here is CASSFDGGEKLFF. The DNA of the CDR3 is TGTGCCAGCAGCTTTGACGGGGGCGAAAAACTGTTTTTT.

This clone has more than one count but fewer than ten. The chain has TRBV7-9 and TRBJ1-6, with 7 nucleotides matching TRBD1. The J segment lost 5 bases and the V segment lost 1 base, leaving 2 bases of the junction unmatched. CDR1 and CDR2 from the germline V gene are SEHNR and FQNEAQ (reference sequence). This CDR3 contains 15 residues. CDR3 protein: CASSLGDRDNSPLHF. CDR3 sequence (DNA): TGTGCCAGCAGCTTAGGGGACAGAGATAATTCACCCCTCCACTTT.

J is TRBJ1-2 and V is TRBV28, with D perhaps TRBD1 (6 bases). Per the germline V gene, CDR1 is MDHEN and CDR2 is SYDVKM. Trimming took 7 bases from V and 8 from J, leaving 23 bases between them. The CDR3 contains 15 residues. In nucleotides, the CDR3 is TGTGCCAGCACCCCTTTATTTCACAGGGAGAAGGGCTACACCTTC. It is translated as CASTPLFHREKGYTF.

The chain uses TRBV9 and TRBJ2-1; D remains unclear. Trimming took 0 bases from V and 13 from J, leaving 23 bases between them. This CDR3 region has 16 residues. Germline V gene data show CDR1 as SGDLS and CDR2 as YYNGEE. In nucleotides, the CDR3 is TGTGCCAGCAGCGTAGTTGTCAGCACGAGCGAAGGGTCCCAGTTCTTC. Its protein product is CASSVVVSTSEGSQFF.

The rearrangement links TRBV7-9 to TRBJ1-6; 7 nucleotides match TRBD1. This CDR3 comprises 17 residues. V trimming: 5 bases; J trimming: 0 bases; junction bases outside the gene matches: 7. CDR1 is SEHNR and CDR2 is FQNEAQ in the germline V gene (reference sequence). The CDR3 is CASSLNRDSSYNSPLHF. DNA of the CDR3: TGTGCCAGCAGCCTAAACCGGGACAGCTCCTATAATTCACCCCTCCACTTT.

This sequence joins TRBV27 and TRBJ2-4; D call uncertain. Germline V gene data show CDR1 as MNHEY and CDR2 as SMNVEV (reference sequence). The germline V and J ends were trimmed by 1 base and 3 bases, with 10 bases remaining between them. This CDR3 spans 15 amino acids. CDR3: CASSLWGTHKNIQYF. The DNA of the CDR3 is TGTGCCAGCAGTTTATGGGGAACTCACAAAAACATTCAGTACTTC.

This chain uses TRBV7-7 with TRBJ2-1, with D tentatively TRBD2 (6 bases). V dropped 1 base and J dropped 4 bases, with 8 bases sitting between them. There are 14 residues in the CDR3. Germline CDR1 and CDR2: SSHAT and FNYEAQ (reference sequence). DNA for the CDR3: TGTGCCAGCAGCTTAGGGGGGGAATACAATGAGCAGTTCTTC. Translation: CASSLGGEYNEQFF.

The CDR3 DNA reads TGTGCCAGCAGTGAAGAGATCTACGAGCAGTACTTC. This translates into CASSEEIYEQYF. This chain links TRBV2 with TRBJ2-7; D ambiguous. This CDR3 is 12 amino acids long. Germline V gene sequence: CDR1 SNHLY, CDR2 FYNNEI. V lost 1 base and J 3 bases, leaving 4 bases between the germline ends.

CDR3 DNA sequence: TGTGCCAGCAGTGAAGTCAGTCTCTCTGGAAACACCATATATTTT. Translating it yields CASSEVSLSGNTIYF. This chain joins TRBV2 and TRBJ1-3; D uncertain. Germline V gene sequence: CDR1 SNHLY, CDR2 FYNNEI. The CDR3 is 15 residues long. Between the trimmed V and J ends, which lost 1 base and 0 bases, there was a span of 7 bases. Drawing the rest from reference TRBV2 and TRBJ1-3, the complete variable domain is EPEVTQTPSHQVTQMGQEVILRCVPISNHLYFYWYRQILGQKVEFLVSFYNNEISEKSEIFDDQFSVERPDGSNFTLKIRSTKLEDSAMYFCASSEVSLSGNTIYFGEGSWLTVV.

The CDR3 protein is CASSGSGGNQPQHF. The DNA for the CDR3 is TGTGCCAGCAGTGGCTCCGGCGGCAATCAGCCCCAGCATTTT. V is TRBV6-1 and J is TRBJ1-5; unclear D gene. Germline V lookup: CDR1 MNHNS, CDR2 SASEGT. V was cut by 4 bases and J by 2 bases, with 9 bases left in between. The CDR3 loop spans 14 amino acids.

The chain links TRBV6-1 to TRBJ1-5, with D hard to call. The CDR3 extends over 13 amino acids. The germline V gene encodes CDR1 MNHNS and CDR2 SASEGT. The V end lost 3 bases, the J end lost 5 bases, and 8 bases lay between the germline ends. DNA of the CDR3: TGTGCCAGCAGTGATATGGCAGATCAGCCCCAGCATTTT. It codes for CASSDMADQPQHF.

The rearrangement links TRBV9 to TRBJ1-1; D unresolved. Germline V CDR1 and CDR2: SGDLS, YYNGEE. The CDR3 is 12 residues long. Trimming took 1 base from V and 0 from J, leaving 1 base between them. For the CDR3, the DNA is TGTGCCAGCAGCGTAATGAACACTGAAGCTTTCTTT. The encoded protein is CASSVMNTEAFF. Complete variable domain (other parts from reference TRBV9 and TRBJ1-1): DSGVTQTPKHLITATGQRVTLRCSPRSGDLSVYWYQQSLDQGLQFLIQYYNGEERAKGNILERFSAQQFPDLHSELNLSSLELGDSALYFCASSVMNTEAFFGQGTRLTVV.

The CDR3 region has the DNA TGTGCCAGCAGCGGTTCGTCAGTTAGCAATCAGCCCCAGCATTTT. Translated: CASSGSSVSNQPQHF. The chain couples TRBV6-1 to TRBJ1-5; D is ambiguous. The CDR3 has 15 amino acids. Germline-derived CDR1 and CDR2 are MNHNS and SASEGT. V lost 6 bases and J lost 0, with 12 bases in between.

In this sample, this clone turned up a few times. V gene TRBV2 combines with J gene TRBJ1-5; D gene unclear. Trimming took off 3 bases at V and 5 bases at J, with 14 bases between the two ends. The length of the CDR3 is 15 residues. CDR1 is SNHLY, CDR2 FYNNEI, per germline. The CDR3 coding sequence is TGTGCCAGCAGTGACGGAGGGAGGGCGGATCAGCCCCAGCATTTT. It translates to CASSDGGRADQPQHF. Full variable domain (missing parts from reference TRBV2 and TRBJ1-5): EPEVTQTPSHQVTQMGQEVILRCVPISNHLYFYWYRQILGQKVEFLVSFYNNEISEKSEIFDDQFSVERPDGSNFTLKIRSTKLEDSAMYFCASSDGGRADQPQHFGDGTRLSIL.

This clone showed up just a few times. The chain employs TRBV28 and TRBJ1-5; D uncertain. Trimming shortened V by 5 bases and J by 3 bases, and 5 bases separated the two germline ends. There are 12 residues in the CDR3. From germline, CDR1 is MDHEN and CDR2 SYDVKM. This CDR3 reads CASSQDNQPQHF. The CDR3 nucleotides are TGTGCCAGCAGTCAGGACAATCAGCCCCAGCATTTT.

CDR3 residues: CASSQSDSYNYGYTF. The CDR3 DNA is TGCGCCAGCAGTCAATCGGACAGTTATAACTATGGCTACACCTTC. The V and J genes are TRBV23-1 and TRBJ1-2; a weak D match, TRBD1 (6 bases). TRBV23-1 is treated as an ORF (open reading frame) with a function not yet certain. CDR3 length: 15 residues. V lost 0 bases and J 1 base, leaving 9 bases between the germline ends.

The CDR3 nucleotides are TGTGCCAGCTCACCCCCCGCAGGAGCTTACAATGAGCAGTTCTTC. It specifies CASSPPAGAYNEQFF. The chain recombines TRBV18 with TRBJ2-1; no definite D call. The CDR3 length is 15 residues. Per the germline V gene, CDR1 is KGHSH and CDR2 is LQKENI. V shed 3 bases and J shed 4 bases, with 13 bases lying between them.

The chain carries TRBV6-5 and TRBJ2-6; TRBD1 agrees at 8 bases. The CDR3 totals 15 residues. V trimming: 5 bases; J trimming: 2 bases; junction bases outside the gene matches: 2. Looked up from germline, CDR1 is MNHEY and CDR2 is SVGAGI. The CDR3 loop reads CASSAGGAGANVLTF. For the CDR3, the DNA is TGTGCCAGCAGTGCAGGGGGCGCTGGGGCCAACGTCCTGACTTTC.

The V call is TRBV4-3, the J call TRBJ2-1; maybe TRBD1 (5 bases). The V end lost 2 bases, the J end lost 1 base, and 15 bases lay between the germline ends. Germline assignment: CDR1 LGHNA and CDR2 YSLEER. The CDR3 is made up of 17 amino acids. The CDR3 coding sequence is TGCGCCAGCAGCCAAAAATCAACAGGTGCTTCCTACAATGAGCAGTTCTTC. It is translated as CASSQKSTGASYNEQFF.

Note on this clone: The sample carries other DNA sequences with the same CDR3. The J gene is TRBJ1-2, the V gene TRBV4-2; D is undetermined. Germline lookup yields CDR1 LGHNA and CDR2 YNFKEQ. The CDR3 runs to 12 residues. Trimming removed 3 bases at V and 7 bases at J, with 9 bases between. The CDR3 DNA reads TGTGCCAGCAGCCAGGAGGGTCTTGGCTACACCTTC. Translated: CASSQEGLGYTF.

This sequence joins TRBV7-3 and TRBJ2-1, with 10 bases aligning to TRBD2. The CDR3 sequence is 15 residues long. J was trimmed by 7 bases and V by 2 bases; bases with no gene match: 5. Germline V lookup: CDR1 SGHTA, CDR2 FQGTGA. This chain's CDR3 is CASSLWSGGENEQFF. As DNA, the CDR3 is TGTGCCAGCAGCTTATGGAGCGGGGGGGAAAATGAGCAGTTCTTC.

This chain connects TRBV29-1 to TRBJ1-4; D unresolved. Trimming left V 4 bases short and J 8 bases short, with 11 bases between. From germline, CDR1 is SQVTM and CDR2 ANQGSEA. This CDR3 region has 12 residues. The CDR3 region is CSVAPGGEKLFF. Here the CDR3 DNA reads TGCAGCGTTGCCCCAGGTGGGGAAAAACTGTTTTTT.

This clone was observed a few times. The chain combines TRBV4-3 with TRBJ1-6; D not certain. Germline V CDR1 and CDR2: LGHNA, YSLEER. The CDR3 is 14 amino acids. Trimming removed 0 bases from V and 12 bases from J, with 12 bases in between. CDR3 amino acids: CASSQEESSLPLHF. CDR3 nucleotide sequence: TGCGCCAGCAGCCAAGAAGAAAGCTCCCTACCCCTCCACTTT.